This passage covers 22 T cell receptor beta chains from one sample sequenced in a study of OX40 agonist ivuxolimab in advanced cancers. Measured with immunoSEQ multiplex PCR; TCRdb has only the in-frame clones, and not every one. The sample includes 25,000 to 35,000 clones, approximately 88% seen only once; the top ten take 20% to 25%. Sequencing used CD4+ or CD8+ T cells sorted from blood, obtained in a trial of the OX40 agonist ivuxolimab. These receptors all stem from an adult with an advanced solid tumor such as melanoma, head and neck, liver or kidney cancer.

The V gene is TRBV27, the J gene TRBJ2-2, with TRBD2 identical over 15 bases. In germline, CDR1 is MNHEY, CDR2 SMNVEV (reference sequence). CDR3 size: 18 residues. Trimming at V came to 4 bases and at J to 0 bases, leaving 3 bases not matched to a gene. As DNA, the CDR3 is TGTGCCAGCAGTTCCAGGACTAGCGGGGGGGCGAACACCGGGGAGCTGTTTTTT. This translates into CASSSRTSGGANTGELFF.

CDR3 sequence: CASSGDWGNQPQHF. CDR3 coding DNA: TGTGCCAGCAGTGGCGACTGGGGCAATCAGCCCCAGCATTTT. This chain links TRBV25-1 with TRBJ1-5; D is unclear. V gave up 4 bases and J gave up 2 bases, with 9 bases separating them. Per the germline V gene, CDR1 is MGHDK and CDR2 is SYGVNS. CDR3 length: 14 residues.

Remarks on this clone: One end of the junction varies from germline; a read error may be responsible. This rearrangement joins TRBV6-1 to TRBJ1-5; D gene unclear. This CDR3 spans 13 amino acids. Germline lookup yields CDR1 MNHNS and CDR2 SASEGT. The CDR3 loop reads CASREGGNQPQHF. In DNA form, the CDR3 reads TGTGCCAGCAGGGAAGGCGGCAATCAGCCCCAGCATTTT.

The gene calls are TRBV12-5 and TRBJ2-1; 9 bases align to TRBD1. CDR1 and CDR2 (germline): LGHNT, FRNRAP. The junction had 10 bases not matched to a gene; V was cut back by 6 bases and J by 4 bases. CDR3 length: 16 amino acids. DNA for the CDR3: TGTGCTAGTGGACCCGGGACAGGGAAGCGGTACAATGAGCAGTTCTTC. Translated: CASGPGTGKRYNEQFF.

V and J are TRBV6-5 and TRBJ2-7; D is unresolved. From germline, CDR1 is MNHEY and CDR2 SVGAGI. CDR3 size: 13 residues. V was pared by 0 bases and J by 7 bases, with 10 bases between. Written as DNA, the CDR3 is TGTGCCAGCAGTTACTCGAGGTATAGAGAGCAGTACTTC. Its translation: CASSYSRYREQYF.

The chain couples TRBV4-1 to TRBJ1-5, with D hard to call. The V gene's germline CDR1 is MGHRA and CDR2 YSYEKL. The V gene lost 4 bases and the J gene lost 3 bases, with 19 bases spanning the gap. The CDR3 has 17 residues. Here the CDR3 DNA reads TGCGCCAGCAGCCCAGGCGTGGGAAGCGATTACAATCAGCCCCAGCATTTT. This translates into CASSPGVGSDYNQPQHF.

This clone was seen more than once but under ten times. V usage is TRBV15 and J usage is TRBJ1-4; 7 nucleotides line up with TRBD1. The CDR3 has 14 amino acids. Germline loops: CDR1 LNHNV, CDR2 YYDKDF (reference sequence). Trimming removed 6 bases from V and 5 bases from J; junction bases left unmatched: 6. CDR3 residues: CATRTQGLNEKLFF. The DNA for the CDR3 is TGTGCCACCAGGACACAGGGGCTGAATGAAAAACTGTTTTTT. The whole variable domain, filled in from reference TRBV15 and TRBJ1-4, reads DAMVIQNPRYQVTQFGKPVTLSCSQTLNHNVMYWYQQKSSQAPKLLFHYYDKDFNNEADTPDNFQSRRPNTSFCFLDIRSPGLGDTAMYLCATRTQGLNEKLFFGSGTQLSVL.

The chain is built from TRBV6-6 and TRBJ2-7, with 8 bases fitting TRBD2. V lost 0 bases and J lost 5; bases outside the gene matches: 6. The CDR3 sequence is 15 residues long. Germline CDR1 is MNHNY and CDR2 is SVGAGI (reference sequence). The CDR3 protein is CASSYSSGIADEQYF. The CDR3 DNA is TGTGCCAGCAGTTACTCTAGCGGGATAGCGGACGAGCAGTACTTC.

V usage is TRBV2 and J usage is TRBJ1-4; 11 bases are shared with TRBD1. V lost 8 bases to trimming and J lost 7 bases; unmatched junction nucleotides: 6. Germline CDR1 is SNHLY and CDR2 is FYNNEI. This CDR3 spans 14 amino acids. As DNA, the CDR3 is TGTGCCAGCCGGGGGACAGGGGGACGTGAAAAACTGTTTTTT. Amino acids: CASRGTGGREKLFF.

This clone is judged medium-sized. This chain links TRBV4-1 with TRBJ2-7; 10 nucleotides agree with TRBD2. The CDR3 consists of 15 residues. Germline-derived CDR1 and CDR2 are MGHRA and YSYEKL. J gave up 6 bases and V 4 bases, and 9 bases lay outside the gene matches. CDR3 sequence reads: CASSLIAGGGSEQYF. CDR3 coding DNA: TGCGCCAGCAGCCTCATAGCGGGAGGAGGATCCGAGCAGTACTTC.

The rearrangement uses TRBV27 and TRBJ1-1; D is ambiguous. The germline V gene has CDR1 MNHEY and CDR2 SMNVEV (reference sequence). CDR3 length: 11 amino acids. Trimming stripped 8 bases from V and 1 base from J, with 5 bases between. This chain's CDR3 is CASRTNTEAFF. The CDR3 DNA is TGTGCCAGCCGGACGAACACTGAAGCTTTCTTT.

The chain employs TRBV7-9 and TRBJ1-3; D gene uncertain. The germline V gene has CDR1 SEHNR and CDR2 FQNEAQ (reference sequence). The V end lost 5 bases, the J end lost 0 bases, and 8 bases lay between the germline ends. The CDR3 covers 14 residues. CDR3 in DNA: TGTGCCAGCAGCGTCGCAGGCTCTGGAAACACCATATATTTT. As protein: CASSVAGSGNTIYF.

This chain links TRBV7-9 with TRBJ2-2, with D possibly called TRBD1 or TRBD2 (6 bases each). The CDR3 has 15 residues. Germline V gives CDR1 SEHNR, CDR2 FQNEAQ (reference sequence). V lost 3 bases, J lost 2 bases, and 10 bases lay in between. CDR3 loop: CASSFSGGNTGELFF. The CDR3 DNA reads as TGTGCCAGCAGCTTCTCCGGGGGCAACACCGGGGAGCTGTTTTTT.

The V call is TRBV10-3, the J call TRBJ2-3; 12 bases match TRBD1. Germline V gene data show CDR1 as ENHRY and CDR2 as SYGVKD. The CDR3 contains 16 residues. Losses at the gene ends were 6 bases for V and 1 base for J; bases not matched to a gene: 5. The CDR3 loop is CAIREGQGARTDTQYF. CDR3 coding DNA: TGTGCCATCAGGGAGGGACAGGGGGCCCGCACAGATACGCAGTATTTT.

This chain links TRBV27 with TRBJ2-7; D remains ambiguous. The CDR3 totals 15 residues. Germline CDR1 reads MNHEY; CDR2 reads SMNVEV (reference sequence). The V gene lost 0 bases and the J gene lost 0 bases, with 9 bases spanning the gap. The CDR3 DNA follows: TGTGCCAGCAGTTTATCCGGGCCAAGCTCCTACGAGCAGTACTTC. Translated, it gives CASSLSGPSSYEQYF.

The rearrangement uses TRBV9 and TRBJ1-3, with unresolved D. Trimming took 3 bases from V and 0 from J, leaving 10 bases between them. This CDR3 region has 15 residues. Germline V gene sequence: CDR1 SGDLS, CDR2 YYNGEE. CDR3 nucleotide sequence: TGTGCCAGCAGCGGACACGGTAACTCTGGAAACACCATATATTTT. Residues: CASSGHGNSGNTIYF.

This chain uses TRBV6-5 with TRBJ2-3; unclear D gene. V dropped 8 bases and J dropped 2 bases, with 14 bases sitting between them. The CDR3 is made up of 14 amino acids. The germline V gene has CDR1 MNHEY and CDR2 SVGAGI. CDR3 in amino acids: CASAPGVLTDTQYF. DNA for the CDR3: TGTGCCAGCGCTCCTGGGGTCCTCACAGATACGCAGTATTTT.

This rearrangement joins TRBV28 to TRBJ1-1; 9 positions agree with TRBD1. This CDR3 spans 14 amino acids. V shed 6 bases, J shed 5 bases, and the junction held 7 bases outside the gene matches. From germline, CDR1 is MDHEN and CDR2 SYDVKM. The DNA for the CDR3 is TGTGCCAGCAGGCAACAGGGGGCGCGTACTGAAGCTTTCTTT. It translates to CASRQQGARTEAFF.

V is TRBV4-3 and J is TRBJ2-7, with 9 bases matching TRBD1. Germline-derived CDR1 and CDR2 are LGHNA and YSLEER. The CDR3 covers 14 residues. Trimming at V came to 1 base and at J to 6 bases, leaving 4 bases not matched to a gene. The CDR3 is CASSQGWTGAEQYF. CDR3 coding DNA: TGCGCCAGCAGCCAAGGGTGGACAGGGGCCGAGCAGTACTTC.

The chain recombines TRBV15 with TRBJ1-5; D gene uncertain. The germline CDR1 and CDR2 sequences are LNHNV and YYDKDF (reference sequence). The CDR3 runs to 14 residues. V was trimmed by 2 bases and J by 4 bases, leaving 9 bases between them. This chain's CDR3 is CATSRSLTNQPQHF. The CDR3 DNA follows: TGTGCCACCAGCAGATCCCTGACAAATCAGCCCCAGCATTTT.

The V gene is TRBV9, the J gene TRBJ2-1; perhaps D is TRBD1 or TRBD2 (5 bases each). The CDR3 is made up of 16 amino acids. The ends were cut back, 4 bases at V and 8 bases at J, with 22 bases in the middle. CDR1 SGDLS and CDR2 YYNGEE come from the germline V gene. CDR3 sequence reads: CASSPQAGAIEDEQFF. The CDR3 DNA follows: TGTGCCAGCAGCCCCCAGGCCGGGGCAATTGAGGATGAGCAGTTCTTC. Full variable domain (missing parts from reference TRBV9 and TRBJ2-1): DSGVTQTPKHLITATGQRVTLRCSPRSGDLSVYWYQQSLDQGLQFLIQYYNGEERAKGNILERFSAQQFPDLHSELNLSSLELGDSALYFCASSPQAGAIEDEQFFGPGTRLTVL.

The V gene is TRBV19, the J gene TRBJ1-1; D perhaps matches TRBD1 (6 bases). The CDR3 covers 13 residues. Germline values: CDR1 LNHDA, CDR2 SQIVND (reference sequence). Trimming shortened V by 2 bases and J by 3 bases, and 7 bases separated the two germline ends. DNA for the CDR3: TGTGCCAGTAGTATACCAGGGGACACTGAAGCTTTCTTT. This translates into CASSIPGDTEAFF.